A selection of T cell receptor beta chains follows, all from one sample in a study of T cell responses to AZD1222 COVID-19 vaccine. Using immunoSEQ multiplex PCR, the repertoire was profiled, and TCRdb retains in-frame clones only, with some absent. The repertoire includes 50,000 to 85,000 clones, more than 65% of them detected once, and around 25% sits in the top ten. The starting material was peripheral blood, obtained on day 0 of MenACWY control vaccination. These receptors originate from an adult in good health. Both conserved end residues are part of each CDR3. D genes are given only for firm matches. Clone size is not always given. Where it is, it says once, few, many or a class for expanded clones.

size	V	J	D	CDR3	DNA
NA	TRBV5-6	TRBJ2-1	NA	CASSQHTGAYNEQFF	TGTGCCAGCAGCCAACATACCGGGGCCTACAATGAGCAGTTCTTC
NA	TRBV30	TRBJ2-3	TRBD1	CACGDRGLSTDTQYF	TGTGCCTGTGGGGACAGGGGATTATCTACAGATACGCAGTATTTT
NA	TRBV5-4	TRBJ1-2	TRBD1	CASSRQGQGYGYTF	TGTGCCAGCAGCCGACAGGGACAGGGCTATGGCTACACCTTC
NA	TRBV6-1	TRBJ1-5	NA	CASSEAREASQPQHF	TGTGCCAGCAGTGAAGCGCGGGAGGCTTCTCAGCCCCAGCATTTT
few	TRBV30	TRBJ1-2	TRBD1	CAWSISTGTNYGYTF	TGTGCCTGGAGTATCTCGACAGGGACTAACTATGGCTACACCTTC
NA	TRBV28	TRBJ1-5	NA	CASSLSPARQPQHF	TGTGCCAGCAGCCTATCCCCGGCAAGGCAGCCCCAGCATTTT
few	TRBV4-3	TRBJ1-1	NA	CASSQDWAGKTEAFF	TGCGCCAGCAGCCAAGACTGGGCGGGGAAGACTGAAGCTTTCTTT
NA	TRBV28	TRBJ2-7	TRBD1	CASRLTGTAFGEQYF	TGTGCCAGCAGGCTTACCGGGACAGCATTCGGCGAGCAGTACTTC
once	TRBV28	TRBJ1-5	NA	CASTKQGRVSQPQHF	TGTGCCAGCACCAAACAGGGAAGAGTGAGTCAGCCCCAGCATTTT
NA	TRBV5-1	TRBJ2-2	NA	CASSYVGGSGELFF	TGCGCCAGCAGCTACGTGGGGGGCTCCGGGGAGCTGTTTTTT
NA	TRBV7-8	TRBJ1-5	NA	CASSLDNRDNQPQHF	TGTGCCAGCAGCTTAGATAACAGGGACAATCAGCCCCAGCATTTT
NA	TRBV10-3	TRBJ1-1	NA	CAISVNGNTEAFF	TGTGCCATCAGTGTCAACGGGAACACTGAAGCTTTCTTT
NA	TRBV11-1	TRBJ2-1	NA	CASSLVPNDEQFF	TGTGCCAGCAGCTTAGTCCCAAACGATGAGCAGTTCTTC
NA	TRBV28	TRBJ1-4	NA	CASSKTVATNEKLFF	TGTGCCAGCAGTAAGACCGTTGCAACTAATGAAAAACTGTTTTTT
NA	TRBV10-3	TRBJ2-1	NA	CAISESFGGRGGNEQFF	TGTGCCATCAGTGAGTCCTTCGGAGGGAGGGGGGGCAATGAGCAGTTCTTC
once	TRBV19	TRBJ2-1	NA	CASSPDNYNEQFF	TGTGCCAGTAGTCCGGACAACTACAATGAGCAGTTCTTC
NA	TRBV19	TRBJ2-5	TRBD1	CASSIRGRRETQYF	TGTGCCAGTAGTATAAGGGGGCGGCGGGAGACCCAGTACTTC
few	TRBV11-1	TRBJ2-3	NA	CASSLGTRPLTDTQYF	TGTGCCAGCAGCTTGGGGACTCGGCCCCTCACAGATACGCAGTATTTT
NA	TRBV30	TRBJ2-7	NA	CAWNWTPTSEQYF	TGTGCCTGGAACTGGACGCCGACATCCGAGCAGTACTTC
NA	TRBV7-9	TRBJ1-1	NA	CASSSNPGTEAFF	TGTGCCAGCAGCTCCAACCCTGGGACTGAAGCTTTCTTT
NA	TRBV28	TRBJ1-2	TRBD1	CASTPDRVYGYTF	TGTGCCAGCACCCCGGACAGGGTATATGGCTACACCTTC
few	TRBV5-5	TRBJ1-1	NA	CASSLGTSWEAFF	TGTGCCAGCAGCTTGGGGACATCTTGGGAAGCTTTCTTT
NA	TRBV6-5	TRBJ1-2	NA	CASARGYGYTF	TGTGCCAGCGCACGGGGCTATGGCTACACCTTC
once	TRBV6-5	TRBJ2-1	NA	CASSPGGSYNEQFF	TGTGCCAGCAGTCCGGGGGGCAGCTACAATGAGCAGTTCTTC
NA	TRBV7-3	TRBJ2-1	TRBD2	CASSLGLADSSYNEQFF	TGTGCCAGCAGCTTGGGACTAGCGGATAGCTCCTACAATGAGCAGTTCTTC
NA	TRBV7-6	TRBJ2-2	NA	CASSLAHRNTGELFF	TGTGCCAGCAGCTTAGCTCACCGGAACACCGGGGAGCTGTTTTTT
NA	TRBV19	TRBJ1-5	NA	CASSIGRVLNQPQHF	TGTGCCAGTAGTATCGGTAGGGTTTTAAATCAGCCCCAGCATTTT
NA	TRBV29-1	TRBJ1-1	TRBD1	CSVVAGGVRAEAFF	TGCAGCGTTGTTGCAGGGGGCGTAAGGGCTGAAGCTTTCTTT
NA	TRBV30	TRBJ1-1	NA	CALQSTNTEAFF	TGTGCCTTACAGAGTACTAACACTGAAGCTTTCTTT
NA	TRBV7-2	TRBJ1-2	NA	CASSREANYGYTF	TGTGCCAGCAGCCGGGAAGCTAACTATGGCTACACCTTC
NA	TRBV11-2	TRBJ2-7	TRBD2	CASSPWIGARGRPGQYF	TGTGCCAGCAGCCCCTGGATCGGTGCCCGCGGGAGACCAGGGCAGTACTTC
NA	TRBV19	TRBJ2-1	NA	CASSADRGSYNEQFF	TGTGCCAGTAGTGCAGATAGGGGCTCCTACAATGAGCAGTTCTTC
NA	TRBV29-1	TRBJ1-1	NA	CSGQDRMNTEAFF	TGCAGCGGGCAAGACAGGATGAACACTGAAGCTTTCTTT
few	TRBV2	TRBJ1-5	NA	CASSAYNQPQHF	TGTGCCAGCAGCGCCTATAATCAGCCCCAGCATTTT
NA	TRBV19	TRBJ1-1	NA	CASRVSWAPTEAFF	TGTGCCAGTAGAGTGAGTTGGGCTCCAACTGAGGCTTTCTTT
few	TRBV29-1	TRBJ1-1	NA	CAVGGNTEAFF	TGCGCAGTGGGAGGGAACACTGAAGCTTTCTTT
NA	TRBV19	TRBJ2-6	NA	CASRPQGVGANVLTF	TGTGCCAGTAGGCCCCAAGGGGTTGGGGCCAACGTCCTGACTTTC
NA	TRBV5-1	TRBJ1-1	TRBD1	CASSLGRDRPTEAFF	TGCGCCAGCAGCTTGGGCAGGGACAGGCCAACTGAAGCTTTCTTT
NA	TRBV19	TRBJ1-2	TRBD1	CASSPQGANGYTF	TGTGCCAGTAGTCCACAGGGGGCGAACGGCTACACCTTC
NA	TRBV7-2	TRBJ1-5	NA	CASSFSVNQPQHF	TGTGCCAGCAGCTTTTCCGTGAATCAGCCCCAGCATTTT
NA	TRBV30	TRBJ2-4	NA	CAWSAQVGIQYF	TGTGCCTGGAGTGCCCAGGTGGGCATTCAGTACTTC
NA	TRBV4-2	TRBJ1-6	NA	CASSPGTGSSPLHF	TGTGCCAGCAGCCCCGGAACGGGGTCTTCACCCCTCCACTTT
NA	TRBV4-2	TRBJ2-2	NA	CASSQDLGLNTGELFF	TGTGCCAGCAGCCAAGATCTTGGCCTCAACACCGGGGAGCTGTTTTTT
NA	TRBV7-2	TRBJ1-2	NA	CASSLGGGKYAYGYTF	TGTGCCAGCAGCTTAGGAGGAGGAAAGTATGCCTACGGCTACACCTTC
NA	TRBV7-2	TRBJ1-1	NA	CASSSHMNTEAFF	TGTGCCAGCAGCTCCCACATGAACACTGAAGCTTTCTTT
NA	TRBV7-3	TRBJ1-1	TRBD1	CASSGQGPGTEAFF	TGTGCCAGCAGCGGACAGGGGCCGGGAACTGAAGCTTTCTTT
NA	TRBV2	TRBJ1-1	NA	CASAGGQGLEAFF	TGTGCCAGCGCAGGAGGGCAGGGCCTTGAAGCTTTCTTT
NA	TRBV5-1	TRBJ2-3	NA	CASSLAGSATDTQYF	TGCGCCAGCAGCTTGGCTGGGTCCGCAACAGATACGCAGTATTTT
NA	TRBV5-1	TRBJ2-5	NA	CASSTTPGAETQYF	TGCGCCAGCAGCACTACCCCCGGGGCGGAGACCCAGTACTTC
NA	TRBV6-6	TRBJ2-7	NA	CASSSPGDSRHEQYF	TGTGCCAGCAGTTCCCCCGGGGATAGCCGCCACGAGCAGTACTTC
NA	TRBV29-1	TRBJ1-2	NA	CSVGGGQGVPDSF	TGCAGCGTTGGTGGTGGGCAGGGTGTTCCTGATTCCTTC
NA	TRBV4-3	TRBJ2-7	NA	CASSQDLRGLGYEQYF	TGCGCCAGCAGCCAAGATTTGCGAGGGTTGGGGTACGAGCAGTACTTC
NA	TRBV5-1	TRBJ2-4	TRBD2	CASSWGAGGPVRVLNIQYF	TGCGCCAGCAGCTGGGGGGCGGGGGGGCCCGTCCGTGTTTTAAACATTCAGTACTTC
NA	TRBV7-8	TRBJ1-2	NA	CASSLDRVGGYTF	TGTGCCAGCAGCTTAGACAGGGTTGGTGGCTACACCTTC
NA	TRBV10-2	TRBJ1-1	NA	CASSNRASGTEAFF	TGCGCCAGCAGCAATAGGGCCAGCGGCACTGAAGCTTTCTTT
few	TRBV7-8	TRBJ2-2	TRBD2	CASSLLAGANTGELFF	TGTGCCAGCAGCTTACTAGCGGGGGCGAACACCGGGGAGCTGTTTTTT
NA	TRBV9	TRBJ1-1	NA	CASSVLRGHPNTEAFF	TGTGCCAGCAGCGTCCTTAGGGGACACCCGAACACTGAAGCTTTCTTT
NA	TRBV11-2	TRBJ1-3	NA	CASSPTIDSGNTIYF	TGTGCCAGCAGCCCCACTATAGATTCTGGAAACACCATATATTTT
NA	TRBV6-2/TRBV6-3	TRBJ1-5	NA	CASSYRSGNQPQHF	TGTGCCAGCAGTTACCGGTCCGGCAATCAGCCCCAGCATTTT